These 30 T cell receptor beta chains were all obtained from the same sample, sequenced in a study of blood T cell repertoires in COVID-19. Profiling relied on immunoSEQ multiplex PCR, and the TCRdb table lists in-frame clones only, not all of them. The top ten clones hold 25% of a sample with fewer than 25,000 clones, 85% to 90% of them seen once. Sequencing was done on a sample of peripheral blood. All receptors derive from a human donor with active COVID-19. The donor label of this sample is uncertain.

V is TRBV28 and J is TRBJ1-2; 8 positions agree with TRBD1. The germline gives CDR1 MDHEN, CDR2 SYDVKM. CDR3 size: 15 residues. V gave up 4 bases and J gave up 5 bases; unmatched junction bases: 9. This CDR3 reads CASSSGQARRYGYTF. CDR3 nucleotides: TGTGCCAGCAGTTCGGGACAGGCCCGCAGGTATGGCTACACCTTC.

The chain links TRBV25-1 to TRBJ1-2; the D is unclear. The germline V gene has CDR1 MGHDK and CDR2 SYGVNS. CDR3 length: 14 amino acids. Deletions cut 2 bases from V and 5 bases from J, with 12 bases between. The CDR3, as DNA: TGTGCCAGCAGTGAAAATCTGGCGGGGTATGGCTACACCTTC. This gives the protein CASSENLAGYGYTF.

A single count supports this clone. The chain couples TRBV6-5 to TRBJ2-5; TRBD2 is a possible D gene (5 bases). Germline V CDR1 and CDR2: MNHEY, SVGAGI. The germline V and J ends were trimmed by 5 bases and 6 bases, with 7 bases remaining between them. The CDR3 covers 11 residues. The CDR3 is CASSPGKTQYF. CDR3 in DNA: TGTGCCAGCAGTCCGGGGAAGACCCAGTACTTC.

This clone appeared a single time. The chain employs TRBV7-9 and TRBJ2-7, with 13 bases lining up with TRBD2. The V and J ends lost 5 bases and 3 bases, in that order; junction bases with no gene match: 7. The CDR3 is made up of 16 amino acids. From germline, CDR1 is SEHNR and CDR2 FQNEAQ (reference sequence). CDR3 residues: CASSPTSGGQDYEQYF. In DNA form, the CDR3 reads TGTGCCAGCAGCCCGACTAGCGGGGGGCAAGACTACGAGCAGTACTTC.

The chain carries TRBV2 and TRBJ2-5; 7 bases map to TRBD1. The V gene's germline CDR1 is SNHLY and CDR2 FYNNEI. V was pared by 6 bases and J by 0 bases, with 10 bases of the junction left unmatched. The CDR3 covers 16 residues. CDR3 residues: CASSETGATYQETQYF. CDR3 nucleotides: TGTGCCAGCAGCGAAACAGGGGCCACTTACCAAGAGACCCAGTACTTC.

V and J are TRBV5-1 and TRBJ1-4; D gene uncertain. The germline V gene has CDR1 SGHRS and CDR2 YFSETQ. Trimming removed 0 bases at V and 7 bases at J, with 13 bases between. This CDR3 is 15 amino acids long. The CDR3 spells CASSLGNAQSEKLFF. CDR3 nucleotides: TGCGCCAGCAGCTTGGGGAACGCACAGTCTGAAAAACTGTTTTTT.

As DNA, the CDR3 is TGTGCCAGCAGCTCGGGACATAATCTAAAAGAGACCCAGTACTTC. Its protein is CASSSGHNLKETQYF. The V call is TRBV5-6, the J call TRBJ2-5, with a possible D match to TRBD1 (6 bases). Trimming took off 3 bases at V and 3 bases at J, with 15 bases between the two ends. In germline, CDR1 is SGHDT, CDR2 YYEEEE. The CDR3 contains 15 residues.

This chain links TRBV4-2 with TRBJ1-1, with TRBD1 matching 7 bases. Germline assignment: CDR1 LGHNA and CDR2 YNFKEQ. The CDR3 is 15 residues long. V shed 4 bases and J 2 bases; nucleotides not matched to a gene: 7. The CDR3 loop is CASSRGTVDNTEAFF. DNA for the CDR3: TGTGCCAGCAGCCGGGGGACAGTTGACAACACTGAAGCTTTCTTT.

The rearrangement joins TRBV9 to TRBJ2-2; maybe TRBD1 (5 bases). Trimming took 0 bases from V and 7 from J, leaving 13 bases between them. The CDR3 consists of 15 residues. The germline V gene has CDR1 SGDLS and CDR2 YYNGEE. This CDR3 is CASSVGAQGDGELFF. The DNA for the CDR3 is TGTGCCAGCAGCGTAGGGGCGCAAGGGGACGGGGAGCTGTTTTTT.

The chain is built from TRBV11-3 and TRBJ2-7, with no clear D. Germline CDR1 and CDR2: SGHNT and YENEEA. Between the trimmed V and J ends, which lost 4 bases and 2 bases, there was a span of 9 bases. This CDR3 has 13 residues. This CDR3 is CASSSFQTYEQYF. CDR3 nucleotide sequence: TGTGCCAGCAGCTCATTTCAGACCTACGAGCAGTACTTC.

V usage is TRBV3-1 (or the pseudogene TRBV3-2) and J usage is TRBJ2-3; D possibly corresponds to TRBD2 (6 bases). V was shortened by 4 bases and J by 3 bases, with 11 bases between the two germline ends. The CDR3 loop spans 14 amino acids. Germline V gene sequence: CDR1 LGHDT, CDR2 YNNKEL (reference sequence). CDR3 DNA sequence: TGTGCCAGCAGCCCGACGGGGAGGACAGATACGCAGTATTTT. Encoded protein: CASSPTGRTDTQYF.

This clone has just a few counts. The chain combines TRBV2 with TRBJ1-4, with D unclear. Trimming removed 7 bases at V and 4 bases at J, with 16 bases between. In germline, CDR1 is SNHLY, CDR2 FYNNEI. There are 15 residues in the CDR3. This chain's CDR3 is CASKTYTGGNEKLFF. The CDR3 nucleotides read TGTGCCAGCAAAACGTACACGGGTGGTAATGAAAAACTGTTTTTT. The entire variable domain, with the rest obtained from reference TRBV2 and TRBJ1-4, is as follows: EPEVTQTPSHQVTQMGQEVILRCVPISNHLYFYWYRQILGQKVEFLVSFYNNEISEKSEIFDDQFSVERPDGSNFTLKIRSTKLEDSAMYFCASKTYTGGNEKLFFGSGTQLSVL.

This chain links TRBV3-1 (or the pseudogene TRBV3-2) with TRBJ2-5; 8 positions match TRBD1. J gave up 5 bases and V 5 bases, and 10 bases lay outside the gene matches. Looked up from germline, CDR1 is LGHDT and CDR2 is YNNKEL (reference sequence). CDR3 length: 15 amino acids. The CDR3 loop is CASSTPGGGTETQYF. The DNA of the CDR3 is TGTGCCAGCAGCACTCCAGGGGGCGGGACGGAGACCCAGTACTTC.

The chain combines TRBV5-1 with TRBJ2-1; TRBD2 agrees at 7 bases. Losses at the gene ends were 4 bases for V and 7 bases for J; bases not matched to a gene: 11. CDR3 length: 15 residues. Germline-derived CDR1 and CDR2 are SGHRS and YFSETQ. The CDR3 loop is CASSLGAGLSNEQFF. The DNA for the CDR3 is TGCGCCAGCAGCCTGGGAGCGGGATTGTCAAATGAGCAGTTCTTC.

The rearrangement joins TRBV10-1 to TRBJ1-1; D is ambiguous. CDR1 and CDR2 (germline): WNHNN, SYGVQD (reference sequence). The CDR3 consists of 16 residues. Trimming removed 2 bases from V and 1 base from J, with 14 bases in between. CDR3 sequence: CASSERKATQNTEAFF. In nucleotides, the CDR3 is TGCGCCAGCAGTGAGAGGAAAGCGACGCAGAACACTGAAGCTTTCTTT.

V gene TRBV30 combines with J gene TRBJ1-2; tentative D call: TRBD1 (5 bases). CDR3 length equals 14 residues. Germline CDR1 GTSNPN, CDR2 SVGIG (reference sequence). V was shortened by 0 bases and J by 2 bases, with 10 bases between the two germline ends. The CDR3 loop is CAWSVPGRNYGYTF. CDR3 DNA sequence: TGTGCCTGGAGTGTGCCAGGGAGGAACTATGGCTACACCTTC.

V usage is TRBV6-6 and J usage is TRBJ1-5; 10 nucleotides line up with TRBD1. Germline trimming cut 7 bases from V and 6 bases from J; bases unmatched to any gene: 9. Per the germline V gene, CDR1 is MNHNY and CDR2 is SVGAGI (reference sequence). The length of the CDR3 is 15 residues. The CDR3 region is CASTLPGTGVQPQHF. The CDR3 DNA reads as TGTGCCAGCACCCTGCCGGGGACAGGGGTTCAGCCCCAGCATTTT.

This clone turned up a few times. This chain links TRBV11-2 with TRBJ2-7; 8 nucleotides line up with TRBD1. The CDR3 length is 14 residues. The germline V gene encodes CDR1 SGHAT and CDR2 FQNNGV. V shed 1 base and J 6 bases; nucleotides not matched to a gene: 5. In DNA, the CDR3 is TGTGCCAGCAGCTTAGCTCAGGGGGCAGGCGAGCAGTACTTC. Protein sequence: CASSLAQGAGEQYF.

The table lists this clone with a few counts. The chain carries TRBV11-2 and TRBJ2-7; possible D gene TRBD2, 6 bases. Germline lookup yields CDR1 SGHAT and CDR2 FQNNGV. CDR3 size: 15 residues. V lost 6 bases and J lost 1, with 16 bases in between. CDR3 residues: CASREARDLSYEQYF. As DNA, the CDR3 is TGTGCCAGCAGGGAAGCCCGGGACTTATCCTACGAGCAGTACTTC. The full variable domain, its missing parts supplied by reference TRBV11-2 and TRBJ2-7, is EAGVAQSPRYKIIEKRQSVAFWCNPISGHATLYWYQQILGQGPKLLIQFQNNGVVDDSQLPKDRFSAERLKGVDSTLKIQPAKLEDSAVYLCASREARDLSYEQYFGPGTRLTVT.

This clone was seen just once. The chain carries TRBV14 and TRBJ2-5, with D unclear. CDR3 length: 13 amino acids. Trimming stripped 4 bases from V and 6 bases from J, with 12 bases between. Looked up from germline, CDR1 is SGHDN and CDR2 is FVKESK. The CDR3 loop is CASSPSYGQTQYF. The CDR3 DNA follows: TGTGCCAGCAGCCCAAGTTATGGGCAGACCCAGTACTTC.

The CDR3 spells CASSRTGYTEAFF. The CDR3 bases are TGTGCCAGCAGTCGGACAGGGTACACTGAAGCTTTCTTT. This chain connects TRBV6-5 to TRBJ1-1; 8 bases align to TRBD1. CDR1 is MNHEY, CDR2 SVGAGI, per germline. V was clipped by 5 bases and J by 3 bases; unmatched bases: 2. This CDR3 region has 13 residues.

The chain has TRBV6-6 and TRBJ2-5; D is unclear. Germline V gene sequence: CDR1 MNHNY, CDR2 SVGAGI (reference sequence). The CDR3 length is 12 residues. Trimming stripped 0 bases from V and 5 bases from J, with 4 bases between. The CDR3 region is CASSYSEETQYF. The CDR3 DNA follows: TGTGCCAGCAGTTACTCTGAGGAGACCCAGTACTTC.

The chain employs TRBV7-8 and TRBJ1-2; weak D call: TRBD1 (6 bases). This CDR3 has 13 residues. Germline CDR1 reads SGHVS; CDR2 reads FQNEAQ. V lost 5 bases and J lost 3, with 10 bases in between. The CDR3 DNA reads TGTGCCAGCAGCGTGGGGGCGGACTATGGCTACACCTTC. It specifies CASSVGADYGYTF.

This chain joins TRBV21-1 and TRBJ2-7; TRBD1, the table's D call, was not compared with the DNA. TRBV21-1 is a pseudogene segment. The CDR3 is 13 residues long. In DNA form, the CDR3 reads TGTGCCAGCTACCTGGACAGGGTACACGAGCAGTACTTC. Protein product: CASYLDRVHEQYF.

V usage is TRBV18 and J usage is TRBJ1-1, with 12 bases aligning to TRBD1. Germline values: CDR1 KGHSH, CDR2 LQKENI. This CDR3 is 16 amino acids long. V lost 3 bases, J lost 3 bases, and 5 bases stayed unmatched. CDR3 coding DNA: TGTGCCAGCTCACCCGGGACAGGGGGCAGTCACACTGAAGCTTTCTTT. Translated: CASSPGTGGSHTEAFF.

The V and J genes are TRBV19 and TRBJ2-3; TRBD2 aligns across 11 bases. The CDR3 has 15 amino acids. CDR1 and CDR2 (germline): LNHDA, SQIVND (reference sequence). V shed 4 bases, J shed 3 bases, and the junction held 3 bases outside the gene matches. CDR3 in amino acids: CASSKASGGTDTQYF. In DNA, the CDR3 is TGTGCCAGTAGTAAGGCTAGCGGGGGGACAGATACGCAGTATTTT.

This chain links TRBV5-1 with TRBJ1-2; D ambiguous. The CDR3 has 13 amino acids. The ends were cut back, 4 bases at V and 13 bases at J, with 20 bases in the middle. CDR1 and CDR2 from the germline V gene are SGHRS and YFSETQ. The CDR3 sequence: CASSPLGDEPGTF. The CDR3 bases are TGCGCCAGCAGCCCACTAGGTGATGAGCCGGGCACCTTC.

This clone was recorded a few times. This chain uses TRBV5-1 with TRBJ1-1, with D possibly being TRBD1 (6 bases). The CDR3 is 15 amino acids. V was trimmed by 2 bases and J by 1 base, leaving 12 bases between them. Per the germline V gene, CDR1 is SGHRS and CDR2 is YFSETQ. The CDR3 DNA reads as TGCGCCAGCAGCTTAACCCAGGGGTCGAACACTGAAGCTTTCTTT. It translates to CASSLTQGSNTEAFF.

The V gene is TRBV7-9, the J gene TRBJ2-5, with 9 nucleotides matching TRBD2. The CDR3 has 17 residues. Germline CDR1 is SEHNR and CDR2 is FQNEAQ (reference sequence). Trimming at V came to 3 bases and at J to 5 bases, leaving 13 bases not matched to a gene. Written as DNA, the CDR3 is TGTGCCAGCAGCTTTCAAGGGGCTAGCGGGGCATGGGAGACCCAGTACTTC. This encodes CASSFQGASGAWETQYF.

The rearrangement links TRBV9 to TRBJ2-5; 9 positions match TRBD2. V shed 4 bases, J shed 5 bases, and the junction held 6 bases outside the gene matches. Per the germline V gene, CDR1 is SGDLS and CDR2 is YYNGEE. This CDR3 has 14 amino acids. Written as DNA, the CDR3 is TGTGCCAGCAGCTATAGCGGGAGAGGGGAGACCCAGTACTTC. Residues: CASSYSGRGETQYF. Complete variable domain (other parts from reference TRBV9 and TRBJ2-5): DSGVTQTPKHLITATGQRVTLRCSPRSGDLSVYWYQQSLDQGLQFLIQYYNGEERAKGNILERFSAQQFPDLHSELNLSSLELGDSALYFCASSYSGRGETQYFGPGTRLLVL.